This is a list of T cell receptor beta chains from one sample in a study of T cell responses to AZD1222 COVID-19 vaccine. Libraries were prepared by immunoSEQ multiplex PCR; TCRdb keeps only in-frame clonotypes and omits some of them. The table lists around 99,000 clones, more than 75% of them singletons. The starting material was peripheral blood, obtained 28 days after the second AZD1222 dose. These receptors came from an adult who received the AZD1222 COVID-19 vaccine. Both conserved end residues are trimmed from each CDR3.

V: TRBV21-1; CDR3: ASSKGPQTRLQETQY
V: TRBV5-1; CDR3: ASSLEAGITEAF
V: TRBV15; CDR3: ATSSGRLAGVRMF
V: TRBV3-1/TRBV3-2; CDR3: ASSQELGDTEAF
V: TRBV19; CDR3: ATRGDVPN
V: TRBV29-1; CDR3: SVIFGTDNYGYT
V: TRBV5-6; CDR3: ASSLGADLVLSSGNTIY
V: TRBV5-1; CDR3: ASSLDESSNTEAF
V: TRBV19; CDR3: ASSILSGEVGTQY
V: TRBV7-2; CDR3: ASSLVSRMNTGELF
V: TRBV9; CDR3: ASSVGTNPNEKLF
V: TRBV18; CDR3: ASSPTDRGNEQY
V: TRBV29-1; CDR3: SVGRTGAGANVLT
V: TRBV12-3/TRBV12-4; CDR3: ASRRTIQGPSF
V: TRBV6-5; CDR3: ASSLGGGGNTIY
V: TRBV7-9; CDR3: ASSLGTSGSYEQY
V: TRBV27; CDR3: ASSLGQGIYNEQF
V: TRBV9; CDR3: ASSTGTGNREKLF
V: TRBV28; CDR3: ASSLFLLTSGELF
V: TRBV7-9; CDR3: ASSPGAEYGYT
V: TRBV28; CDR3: ASSLRNSNTGELF
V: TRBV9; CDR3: ASSEGNGNTIY
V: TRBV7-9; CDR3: ASSSGVREQY
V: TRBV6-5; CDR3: ASSYSTGGGTEAF
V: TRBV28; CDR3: ASSSWGQGLRDTEAF